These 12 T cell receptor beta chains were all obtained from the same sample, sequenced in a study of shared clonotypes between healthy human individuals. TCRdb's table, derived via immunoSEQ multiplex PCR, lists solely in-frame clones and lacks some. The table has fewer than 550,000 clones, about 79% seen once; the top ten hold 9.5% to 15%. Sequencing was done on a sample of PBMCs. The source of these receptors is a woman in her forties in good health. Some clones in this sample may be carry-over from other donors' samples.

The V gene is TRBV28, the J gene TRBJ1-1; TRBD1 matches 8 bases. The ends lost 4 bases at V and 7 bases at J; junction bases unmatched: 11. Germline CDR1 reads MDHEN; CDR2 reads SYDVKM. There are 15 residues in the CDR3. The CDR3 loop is CASSSNPGGVSEAFF. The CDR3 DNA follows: TGTGCCAGCAGTTCCAACCCAGGGGGCGTCAGTGAAGCTTTCTTT.

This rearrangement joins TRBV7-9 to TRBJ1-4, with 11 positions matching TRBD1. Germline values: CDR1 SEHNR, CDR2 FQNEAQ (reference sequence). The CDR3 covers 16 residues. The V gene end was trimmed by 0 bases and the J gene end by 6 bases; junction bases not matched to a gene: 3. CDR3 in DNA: TGTGCCAGCAGCTTAGCGCCGGGACAGGGGGATGAAAAACTGTTTTTT. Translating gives CASSLAPGQGDEKLFF.

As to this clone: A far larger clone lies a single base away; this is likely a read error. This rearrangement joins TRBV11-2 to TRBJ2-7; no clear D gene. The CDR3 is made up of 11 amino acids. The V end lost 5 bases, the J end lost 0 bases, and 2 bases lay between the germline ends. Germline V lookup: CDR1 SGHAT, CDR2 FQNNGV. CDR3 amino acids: CASSDSYEQYF. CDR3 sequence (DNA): TGTGCCAGCAGCGACTCCTACGAGCAGTACTTC.

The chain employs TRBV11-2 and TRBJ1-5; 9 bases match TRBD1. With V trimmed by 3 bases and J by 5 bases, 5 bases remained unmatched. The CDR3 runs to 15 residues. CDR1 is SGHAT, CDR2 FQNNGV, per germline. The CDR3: CASSLGTGSYQPQHF. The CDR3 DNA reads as TGTGCCAGCAGCTTGGGGACAGGGTCGTATCAGCCCCAGCATTTT. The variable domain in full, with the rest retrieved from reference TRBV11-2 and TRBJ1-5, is EAGVAQSPRYKIIEKRQSVAFWCNPISGHATLYWYQQILGQGPKLLIQFQNNGVVDDSQLPKDRFSAERLKGVDSTLKIQPAKLEDSAVYLCASSLGTGSYQPQHFGDGTRLSIL.

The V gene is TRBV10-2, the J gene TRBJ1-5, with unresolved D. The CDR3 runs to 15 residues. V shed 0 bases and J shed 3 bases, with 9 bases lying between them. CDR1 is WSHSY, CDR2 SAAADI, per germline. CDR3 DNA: TGCGCCAGCAGTGAGTCGGCCCAGATCAATCAGCCCCAGCATTTT. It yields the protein CASSESAQINQPQHF.

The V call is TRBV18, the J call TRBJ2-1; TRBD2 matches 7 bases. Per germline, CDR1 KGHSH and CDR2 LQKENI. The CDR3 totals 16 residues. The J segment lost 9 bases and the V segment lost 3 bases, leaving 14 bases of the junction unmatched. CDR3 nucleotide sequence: TGTGCCAGCTCACCGTCCACGGGGGGATCGACAATTGAGCAGTTCTTC. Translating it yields CASSPSTGGSTIEQFF.

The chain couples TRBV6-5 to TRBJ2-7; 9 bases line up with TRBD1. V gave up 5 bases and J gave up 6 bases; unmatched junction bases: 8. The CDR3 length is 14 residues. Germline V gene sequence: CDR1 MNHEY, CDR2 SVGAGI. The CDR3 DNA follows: TGTGCCAGCAGTCGATCCGGGACAGGGCGCGAGCAGTACTTC. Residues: CASSRSGTGREQYF.

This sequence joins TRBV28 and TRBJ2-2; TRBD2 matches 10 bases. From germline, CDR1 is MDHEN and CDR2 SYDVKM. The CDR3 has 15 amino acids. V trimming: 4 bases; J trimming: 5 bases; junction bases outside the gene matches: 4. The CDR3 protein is CASSSSGSRTGELFF. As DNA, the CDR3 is TGTGCCAGCAGTTCTAGCGGGAGTCGGACCGGGGAGCTGTTTTTT.

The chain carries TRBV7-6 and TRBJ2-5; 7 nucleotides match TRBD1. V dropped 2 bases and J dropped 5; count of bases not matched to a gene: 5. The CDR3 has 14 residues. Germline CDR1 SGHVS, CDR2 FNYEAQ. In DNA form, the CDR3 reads TGTGCCAGCAGCTTACGGACAGGTCTCGAGACCCAGTACTTC. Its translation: CASSLRTGLETQYF. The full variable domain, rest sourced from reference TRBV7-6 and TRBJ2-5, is GAGVSQSPRYKVTKRGQDVALRCDPISGHVSLYWYRQALGQGPEFLTYFNYEAQQDKSGLPNDRFSAERPEGSISTLTIQRTEQRDSAMYRCASSLRTGLETQYFGPGTRLLVL.

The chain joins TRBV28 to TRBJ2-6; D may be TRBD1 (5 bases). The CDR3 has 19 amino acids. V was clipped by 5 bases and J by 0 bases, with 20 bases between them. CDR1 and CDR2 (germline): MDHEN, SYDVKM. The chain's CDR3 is CASSKDIGRAYSGANVLTF. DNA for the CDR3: TGTGCCAGCAGTAAGGACATCGGCCGGGCTTACTCTGGGGCCAACGTCCTGACTTTC.

The CDR3 DNA follows: TGTGCCAGCAGCTCGAGGATGGCGGGGGAGCTGTTTTTT. This encodes CASSSRMAGELFF. This rearrangement joins TRBV7-9 to TRBJ2-2; no firm D call. The CDR3 extends over 13 amino acids. V lost 4 bases and J 8 bases, leaving 11 bases between the germline ends. From germline, CDR1 is SEHNR and CDR2 FQNEAQ (reference sequence).

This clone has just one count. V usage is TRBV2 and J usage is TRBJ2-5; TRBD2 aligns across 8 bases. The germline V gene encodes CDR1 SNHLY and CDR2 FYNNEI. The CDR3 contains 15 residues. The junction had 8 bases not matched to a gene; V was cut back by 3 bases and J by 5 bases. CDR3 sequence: CASSEGRREGETQYF. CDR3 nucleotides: TGTGCCAGCAGTGAGGGGCGCCGGGAGGGGGAGACCCAGTACTTC.